This T cell receptor beta chain is from a study of blood T cell repertoires in COVID-19. The CDR3 covers 16 residues. Trimming cost V 2 bases and J 3 bases; bases outside gene matches: 6. From germline, CDR1 is SGHTA and CDR2 FQGNSA. Profiled with immunoSEQ multiplex PCR; TCRdb holds only in-frame clones, not every one. Of 40,000 to 55,000 clones listed, around 82% are singletons. The origin of this receptor is a human donor in a cohort sampled during active COVID-19. The gene calls are TRBV7-2 and TRBJ1-2, with 10 bases that match TRBD1. Sequenced input: peripheral blood. Here the CDR3 reads CASSLRLTGGYYGYTF. CDR3 DNA sequence: TGTGCCAGCAGCTTACGCTTGACAGGGGGCTACTATGGCTACACCTTC.